This T cell receptor beta chain was captured in a study of cytomegalovirus exposure and HLA in healthy donors. 13 Jbeta primers and 60 Vbeta primers were used for the PCR. Produced via immunoSEQ multiplex PCR; TCRdb's table is partial and in-frame only. In the table there are 100,000 to 150,000 clones, roughly 71% of which are singletons. CDR1 is SGHDT and CDR2 is YYEEEE in the germline V gene. The ends were cut back, 0 bases at V and 4 bases at J, with 13 bases in the middle. The CDR3 sequence is 16 residues long. As for this clone: Its antigen remains unidentified.

Findings of the study overall: As was reported, the HLA-A and HLA-B alleles of most subjects were accurately predicted from TCR beta sequences. Later analysis demonstrated an association between a missense DCLRE1C variant and TCR beta V- and J-gene trimming.

This clonotype was sampled from a woman aged 45-65 years in good health and CMV-seropositive. J is TRBJ2-2 and V is TRBV5-6, with a tentative D call TRBD1 (5 bases). The sample consisted of PBMCs. CDR3 in amino acids: CASSLAGYVSTGELFF. CDR3 coding DNA: TGTGCCAGCAGCTTGGCAGGGTACGTGAGCACCGGGGAGCTGTTTTTT.